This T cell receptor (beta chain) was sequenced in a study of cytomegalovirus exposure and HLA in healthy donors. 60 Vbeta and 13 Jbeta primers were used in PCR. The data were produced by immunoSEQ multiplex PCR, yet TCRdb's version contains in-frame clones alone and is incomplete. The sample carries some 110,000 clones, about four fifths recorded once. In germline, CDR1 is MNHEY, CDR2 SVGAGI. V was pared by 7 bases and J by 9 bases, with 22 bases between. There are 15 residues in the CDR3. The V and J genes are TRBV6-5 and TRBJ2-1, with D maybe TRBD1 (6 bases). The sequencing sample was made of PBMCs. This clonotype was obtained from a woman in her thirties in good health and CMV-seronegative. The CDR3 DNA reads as TGTGCCAGCAATTCTCAGGGTAGAGGGGGTCGTGAGCAGTTCTTC. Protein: CASNSQGRGGREQFF.